This is a list of T cell receptor beta chains from one sample in a study of beta chain features in type 1 diabetes. Sequenced by immunoSEQ multiplex PCR; TCRdb stores in-frame clones only, minus some. The sample shows about 150,000 clones, 7.5% to 10% of them seen only once. Sequencing was done on a sample of central memory CD4+ T cells from blood. Receptors were obtained from a young man in good health. Each CDR3 is given with its conserved first and last residue. The D gene is left open where the match is weak. Clone size is stated in some rows and not others, as once, few, many or a class when expanded.

J gene,CDR3 length,clone size,V gene,D gene,CDR3 protein,CDR3 DNA
TRBJ2-5,14,NA,TRBV4-3,TRBD2,CASSQEGGRETQYF,TGCGCCAGCAGCCAAGAGGGAGGGCGGGAGACCCAGTACTTC
TRBJ1-5,16,few,TRBV11-2,NA,CASSFSTGILTQPQHF,TGTGCCAGCAGCTTCAGCACAGGGATACTAACTCAGCCCCAGCATTTT
TRBJ2-3,14,few,TRBV6-5,TRBD2,CASSSGRATDTQYF,TGTGCCAGCAGTAGCGGGAGGGCCACAGATACGCAGTATTTT
TRBJ2-1,17,few,TRBV15,TRBD2,CATSPRGVRAYYNEQFF,TGTGCCACCAGCCCACGGGGGGTAAGGGCCTACTACAATGAGCAGTTCTTC
TRBJ2-6,18,NA,TRBV4-3,NA,CASSQDTGGASGANVLTF,TGCGCCAGCAGCCAAGATACGGGGGGCGCATCTGGGGCCAACGTCCTGACTTTC
TRBJ2-5,12,NA,TRBV7-6,NA,CASSSTKETQYF,TGTGCCAGCAGCTCCACTAAAGAGACCCAGTACTTC
TRBJ1-2,15,few,TRBV5-5,NA,CASSLWSTGGYGYTF,TGTGCCAGCAGCTTGTGGTCGACAGGTGGCTATGGCTACACCTTC
TRBJ1-2,14,NA,TRBV16,NA,CASSRLIGDYGYTF,TGTGCCAGCAGCCGCTTGATAGGGGACTATGGCTACACCTTC
TRBJ2-7,14,few,TRBV14,NA,CASSHRGYSYEQYF,TGTGCCAGCAGCCACAGGGGCTACTCCTACGAGCAGTACTTC
TRBJ1-1,14,few,TRBV5-1,NA,CASSLQGGGTEAFF,TGCGCCAGCAGCTTACAGGGCGGGGGAACTGAAGCTTTCTTT
TRBJ2-3,14,few,TRBV5-1,TRBD1,CASSVGQGTDTQYF,TGCGCCAGCAGCGTCGGACAGGGGACAGATACGCAGTATTTT
TRBJ2-5,12,NA,TRBV15,NA,CATSPARRTQYF,TGTGCCACCAGCCCAGCCAGGCGGACCCAGTACTTC
TRBJ2-3,14,few,TRBV5-4,NA,CASSIRTGTDTQYF,TGTGCCAGCAGCATACGGACAGGCACAGATACGCAGTATTTT
TRBJ2-3,15,few,TRBV9,NA,CASSVAHRGIDTQYF,TGTGCCAGCAGCGTAGCCCATAGGGGGATAGATACGCAGTATTTT
TRBJ1-1,16,NA,TRBV7-8,TRBD1,CASRLRDSLMDTEAFF,TGTGCCAGCCGACTACGGGACAGTTTGATGGACACTGAAGCTTTCTTT
TRBJ2-7,15,few,TRBV4-2,NA,CASSQDWGREHEQYF,TGTGCCAGCAGCCAAGATTGGGGCAGGGAACACGAGCAGTACTTC
TRBJ2-5,14,NA,TRBV9,TRBD2,CASSLTSGQETQYF,TGTGCCAGCTCACTGACTAGCGGGCAAGAGACCCAGTACTTC
TRBJ2-1,14,NA,TRBV11-2,NA,CASTPRWRTNEQFF,TGTGCCAGCACTCCGAGGTGGAGGACCAATGAGCAGTTCTTC
TRBJ2-3,15,NA,TRBV11-3,TRBD1,CASSNRQGGTDTQYF,TGTGCCAGCAGCAATCGACAGGGTGGTACAGATACGCAGTATTTT
TRBJ2-1,13,NA,TRBV7-2,TRBD1,CASSPRQGVEQFF,TGTGCCAGCAGCCCCAGACAGGGGGTAGAGCAGTTCTTC
TRBJ1-2,15,many,TRBV9,TRBD1,CASSGQGASFGGYTF,TGTGCCAGCAGCGGACAGGGGGCGAGCTTTGGAGGCTACACCTTC
TRBJ1-5,15,NA,TRBV5-4,NA,CASSLGGPGLQPQHF,TGTGCCAGCAGCTTGGGGGGGCCGGGTTTGCAGCCCCAGCATTTT
TRBJ2-7,14,many,TRBV28,NA,CASSLAGPGYEQYF,TGTGCCAGCAGTTTAGCGGGCCCGGGATACGAGCAGTACTTC
TRBJ2-7,15,NA,TRBV5-1,NA,CASSILPGDSYEQYF,TGCGCCAGCAGCATACTTCCGGGGGATTCCTACGAGCAGTACTTC
TRBJ2-1,15,NA,TRBV4-3,NA,CASSQFTGYYNEQFF,TGCGCCAGCAGCCAATTTACGGGGTACTACAATGAGCAGTTCTTC
TRBJ2-7,14,NA,TRBV5-8,TRBD1,CASSFMTGLDEQYF,TGTGCCAGCAGCTTCATGACAGGGTTGGACGAGCAGTACTTC
TRBJ1-3,14,few,TRBV28,NA,CASSLSGYGNTIYF,TGTGCCAGCAGTTTATCCGGGTATGGAAACACCATATATTTT
TRBJ1-2,15,NA,TRBV10-3,NA,CAISESRRGGDGYTF,TGTGCCATCAGTGAGTCGAGGAGGGGAGGCGATGGCTACACCTTC
TRBJ2-5,16,many,TRBV5-1,TRBD2,CASSLAGTSGQETQYF,TGCGCCAGCAGCTTGGCCGGGACTAGCGGACAAGAGACCCAGTACTTC
TRBJ1-2,14,few,TRBV7-9,TRBD1,CASSPTGDSAGYTF,TGTGCCAGCAGCCCCACAGGGGATAGTGCAGGCTACACCTTC
TRBJ2-2,13,many,TRBV10-3,NA,CAISDRADGELFF,TGTGCCATCAGTGACAGGGCGGACGGGGAGCTGTTTTTT
TRBJ2-7,15,few,TRBV10-3,NA,CAISDQDFSSYEQYF,TGTGCCATCAGTGACCAGGATTTCAGCTCCTACGAGCAGTACTTC
TRBJ2-5,14,few,TRBV12-5,NA,CASGLGTAQETQYF,TGTGCTAGTGGTTTGGGGACAGCACAAGAGACCCAGTACTTC
TRBJ2-2,16,NA,TRBV7-2,NA,CASSFGDSRDTGELFF,TGTGCCAGCAGCTTCGGAGACAGCCGAGACACCGGGGAGCTGTTTTTT
TRBJ2-7,15,many,TRBV28,NA,CASISFPGGGYEQYF,TGTGCCAGCATCAGTTTCCCCGGGGGAGGATACGAGCAGTACTTC
TRBJ2-1,12,NA,TRBV7-3,NA,CASSLSGTEQFF,TGTGCCAGCAGCTTAAGCGGGACTGAGCAGTTCTTC
TRBJ2-3,16,NA,TRBV28,TRBD1,CASTEMGRTGTDTQYF,TGTGCCAGCACCGAAATGGGTCGGACAGGGACAGATACGCAGTATTTT
TRBJ2-4,15,NA,TRBV30,TRBD1,CAWSDDRGGKNIQYF,TGTGCCTGGAGTGACGACAGGGGCGGGAAAAACATTCAGTACTTC
TRBJ2-3,13,NA,TRBV27,NA,CASSSRGADTQYF,TGTGCCAGCAGTTCCCGGGGGGCTGATACGCAGTATTTT
TRBJ2-5,14,NA,TRBV11-1,NA,CASSARSGEETQYF,TGTGCCAGCAGCGCCCGGTCAGGGGAAGAGACCCAGTACTTC